The rows below give T cell receptor beta chains drawn from one sample of a study of blood T cell repertoires in COVID-19. Assay: immunoSEQ multiplex PCR; the TCRdb copy retains only in-frame clones and omits some. The sample has about 230,000 clones; roughly 80% are singletons. The source material was peripheral blood. These receptors were collected from a woman aged 80 or older with acute or convalescent COVID-19. Each CDR3 is given with its conserved first and last residue. D genes are given only for firm matches. Size tells how often a clone was seen (once, few, many) or the class of an expanded clone, and some rows leave it out.

d_call,cdr3_length,clone_size,v_call,j_call,cdr3_nt,cdr3_aa
TRBD1,14,-,TRBV9,TRBJ1-5,TGTGCCAGCAGCCGGACAGGGGATCTCCCGCCCCAGCATTTT,CASSRTGDLPPQHF
TRBD2,17,-,TRBV28,TRBJ2-2,TGTGCCAGCAGTACCGGACTAGCGGGAATCAGGACCGGGGAGCTGTTTTTT,CASSTGLAGIRTGELFF
TRBD1,17,-,TRBV19,TRBJ2-1,TGTGCCAGTAGTATGAAGGGGAGGGGGACAGGGAGGAATGAGCAGTTCTTC,CASSMKGRGTGRNEQFF
TRBD2,18,-,TRBV3-1/TRBV3-2,TRBJ2-1,TGTGCCAGCAGCCGATTCAGCGGGGGGGCAAGATCCTACAATGAGCAGTTCTTC,CASSRFSGGARSYNEQFF
TRBD1,15,once,TRBV28,TRBJ1-4,TGTGCCAGCAGTCCGTCAGGACAGGGAGAGGAAAAACTGTTTTTT,CASSPSGQGEEKLFF
-,15,-,TRBV7-2,TRBJ2-7,TGTGCCAGCAGTACTAAGGGCGGGACGGACCTTGAGCAGTACTTC,CASSTKGGTDLEQYF
-,16,-,TRBV5-1,TRBJ1-6,TGCGCCAGCAGCTTGGCCGGAACAGGGCTTGGATCACCCCTCCACTTT,CASSLAGTGLGSPLHF
TRBD1,17,once,TRBV24-1,TRBJ1-2,TGTGCCACCGGAGCTGGCTGGGGGACAGGGGGCGACTATGGCTACACCTTC,CATGAGWGTGGDYGYTF
-,15,once,TRBV6-5,TRBJ1-2,TGTGCCAGCAGTTACAACAGGGATACTAACTATGGCTACACCTTC,CASSYNRDTNYGYTF
-,15,-,TRBV6-4,TRBJ1-3,TGTGCCAGCTCCCTCCCCTTGTGCTCTGGAAACACCATATATTTT,CASSLPLCSGNTIYF
TRBD1,16,-,TRBV18,TRBJ1-4,TGTGCCAGCTCGCGGGGACAGGGGGCAACTAATGAAAAACTGTTTTTT,CASSRGQGATNEKLFF
-,13,-,TRBV9,TRBJ1-1,TGTGCCAGCAGCGTAGGGAGTGGTACTGAAGCTTTCTTT,CASSVGSGTEAFF
TRBD2,17,-,TRBV25-1,TRBJ2-3,TGTGCCAGCAGTGCACGGACTAGCGGGATTAGCACAGATACGCAGTATTTT,CASSARTSGISTDTQYF
TRBD1,15,-,TRBV3-1/TRBV3-2,TRBJ1-6,TGTGCCAGCAGCCACGGGACAGGTGGGAATTCACCCCTCCACTTT,CASSHGTGGNSPLHF
-,15,-,TRBV6-1,TRBJ1-2,TGTGCCAGCAGTGATAAAGGGAGGGGCCGGGCTGGCTACACCTTC,CASSDKGRGRAGYTF
-,16,-,TRBV5-1,TRBJ1-6,TGCGCCAGCAGAACCGCGGGTGCCCAGTATAATTCACCCCTCCACTTT,CASRTAGAQYNSPLHF
TRBD1,16,-,TRBV19,TRBJ1-1,TGTGCCAGTAGTTTCGGGACAGGGGGTGTCGGCACTGAAGCTTTCTTT,CASSFGTGGVGTEAFF
-,12,-,TRBV3-1/TRBV3-2,TRBJ1-1,TGTGCCAGCAGCCAGGGCCTGCTTGAAGCTTTCTTT,CASSQGLLEAFF
TRBD1,15,-,TRBV18,TRBJ2-2,TGTGCCAGCTCACCCGACAGGGGGGACACCGGGGAGCTGTTTTTT,CASSPDRGDTGELFF
-,17,-,TRBV25-1,TRBJ2-1,TGTGCCAGCAGTGAATTATGGTCGGACAGGGAGGGAGGTGAGCAGTTCTTC,CASSELWSDREGGEQFF
TRBD1,21,-,TRBV28,TRBJ1-4,TGTGCCAGCAGTTTTTTTTCTCGAACAATTATACAGGGGGCAGGTAATGAAAAACTGTTTTTT,CASSFFSRTIIQGAGNEKLFF
-,16,few,TRBV3-1/TRBV3-2,TRBJ2-5,TGTGCCAGCAGCCAGAGGGGTAGCGGAGCCCAAGAGACCCAGTACTTC,CASSQRGSGAQETQYF
-,13,once,TRBV2,TRBJ1-1,TGTGCCAGCAGTGTCAGAGGTTCCGCTGAAGCTTTCTTT,CASSVRGSAEAFF
-,10,-,TRBV10-1,TRBJ2-7,TGCGCCCGTCGTTCCTACGAGCAGTACTTC,CARRSYEQYF
-,11,-,TRBV6-5,TRBJ1-1,TGTGCCAGCAGTCGGGGTGAAGGGGCTTTCTTT,CASSRGEGAFF
-,12,-,TRBV7-9,TRBJ2-1,TGTGCCAGCAGCCCTAGTTCCCATGAGCAGTTCTTC,CASSPSSHEQFF
-,14,-,TRBV18,TRBJ2-5,TGTGCCAGCTCACCTCAGGGAACCCAAGAGACCCAGTACTTC,CASSPQGTQETQYF
-,10,-,TRBV20-1,TRBJ2-2,TGCAGTGCGCGCGCAGGGGAGCTGTTTTTT,CSARAGELFF
-,14,many,TRBV3-1/TRBV3-2,TRBJ1-1,TGTGCCAGCAGCCAAGGGACAGCGAACACTGAAGCTTTCTTT,CASSQGTANTEAFF
-,13,-,TRBV19,TRBJ2-7,TGTGCCAGTAGTACGGACTGGAACTACGAGCAGTACTTC,CASSTDWNYEQYF
-,12,-,TRBV11-3,TRBJ2-5,TGTGCCAGCAGCCAGGCGCAAGAGACCCAGTACTTC,CASSQAQETQYF
-,15,-,TRBV14,TRBJ1-6,TGTGCCAGCAGCCAAGAAGACAGCGGGGGGTCACCCCTCCACTTT,CASSQEDSGGSPLHF
-,13,-,TRBV6-5,TRBJ1-2,TGTGCCAGCAGTTACTCTACAGGTCGGGGCTACACCTTC,CASSYSTGRGYTF
TRBD1,16,-,TRBV3-1/TRBV3-2,TRBJ2-2,TGTGCCAGCAGCCATAACAGGGGGCTAGTTGCCGGGGAGCTGTTTTTT,CASSHNRGLVAGELFF
-,14,-,TRBV3-1/TRBV3-2,TRBJ2-1,TGTGCCAGCAGCCAAGAAGAGGGCAGGAATGAGCAGTTCTTC,CASSQEEGRNEQFF
TRBD1,14,-,TRBV6-5,TRBJ2-2,TGTGCCATAGGACAGGGGGCGAACACCGGGGAGCTGTTTTTT,CAIGQGANTGELFF
-,15,-,TRBV2,TRBJ1-3,TGTGCCAGCAGTGAGAGCAGGGCCCTTGGAAACACCATATATTTT,CASSESRALGNTIYF
TRBD1,15,-,TRBV2,TRBJ1-5,TGTGCCAGCAGTTCGGACAGGGTTGGGAGTCAGCCCCAGCATTTT,CASSSDRVGSQPQHF
TRBD2,15,-,TRBV3-1/TRBV3-2,TRBJ2-7,TGTGCCAGCAGCCGCCTCACTAGCGGGAGCTACGAGCAGTACTTC,CASSRLTSGSYEQYF
TRBD1,16,once,TRBV19,TRBJ2-7,TGTGCCAGTAGTCCCGCGTGGACAGGGCTCTCCTACGAGCAGTACTTC,CASSPAWTGLSYEQYF
TRBD1,14,-,TRBV7-9,TRBJ2-7,TGTGCCAGCAGCTCACAGGGGGTGGAGTACGAGCAGTACTTC,CASSSQGVEYEQYF
TRBD1,15,-,TRBV27,TRBJ2-7,TGTGCCAGCAGCAAGGGACAGGGGTGGGCCTACGAGCAGTACTTC,CASSKGQGWAYEQYF
-,13,-,TRBV2,TRBJ1-6,TGTGCCACCCGACAGGACCCAAATTCACCCCTCCACTTT,CATRQDPNSPLHF